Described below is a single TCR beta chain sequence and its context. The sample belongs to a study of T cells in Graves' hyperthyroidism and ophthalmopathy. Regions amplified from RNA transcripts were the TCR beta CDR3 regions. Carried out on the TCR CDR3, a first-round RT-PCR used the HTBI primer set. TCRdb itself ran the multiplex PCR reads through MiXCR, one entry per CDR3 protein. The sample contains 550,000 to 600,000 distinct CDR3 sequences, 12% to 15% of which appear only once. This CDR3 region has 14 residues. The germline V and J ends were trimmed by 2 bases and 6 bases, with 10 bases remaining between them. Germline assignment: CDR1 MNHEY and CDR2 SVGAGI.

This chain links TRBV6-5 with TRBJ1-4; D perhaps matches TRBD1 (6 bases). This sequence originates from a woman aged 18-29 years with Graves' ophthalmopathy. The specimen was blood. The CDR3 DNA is TGTGCCAGCAGTTACGACAGGCTGGATGAAAAACTGTTTTTT. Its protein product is CASSYDRLDEKLFF.